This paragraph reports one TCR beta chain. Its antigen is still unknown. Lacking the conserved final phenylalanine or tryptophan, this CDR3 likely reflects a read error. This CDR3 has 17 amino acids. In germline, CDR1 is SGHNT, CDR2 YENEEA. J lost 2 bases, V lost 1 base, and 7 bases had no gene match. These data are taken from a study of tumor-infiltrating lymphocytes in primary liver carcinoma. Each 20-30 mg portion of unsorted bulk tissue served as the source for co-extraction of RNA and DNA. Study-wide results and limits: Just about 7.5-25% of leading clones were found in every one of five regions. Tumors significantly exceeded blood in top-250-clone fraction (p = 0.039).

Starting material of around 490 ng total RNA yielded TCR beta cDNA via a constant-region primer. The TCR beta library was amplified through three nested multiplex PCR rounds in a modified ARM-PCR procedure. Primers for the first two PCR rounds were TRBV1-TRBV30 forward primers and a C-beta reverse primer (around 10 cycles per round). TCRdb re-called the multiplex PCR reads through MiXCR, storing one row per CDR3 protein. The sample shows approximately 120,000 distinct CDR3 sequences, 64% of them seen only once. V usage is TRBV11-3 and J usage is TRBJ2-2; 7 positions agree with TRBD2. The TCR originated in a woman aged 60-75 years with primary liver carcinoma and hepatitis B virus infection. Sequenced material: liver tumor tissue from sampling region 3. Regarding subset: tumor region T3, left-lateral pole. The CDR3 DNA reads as TGTGCCAGCAGCTTAGGCATGCTAGCGGAAAACACCGGGGAGCTGTTTTTG. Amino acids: CASSLGMLAENTGELFL.